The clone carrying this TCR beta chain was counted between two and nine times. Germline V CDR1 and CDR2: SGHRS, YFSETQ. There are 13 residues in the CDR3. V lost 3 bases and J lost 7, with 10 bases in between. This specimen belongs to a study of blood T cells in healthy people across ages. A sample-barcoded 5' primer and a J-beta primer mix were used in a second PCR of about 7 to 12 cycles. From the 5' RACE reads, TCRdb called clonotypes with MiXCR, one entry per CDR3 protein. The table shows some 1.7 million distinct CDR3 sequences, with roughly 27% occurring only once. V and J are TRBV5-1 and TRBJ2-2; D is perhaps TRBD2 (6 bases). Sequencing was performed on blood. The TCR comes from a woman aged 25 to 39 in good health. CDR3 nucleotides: TGCGCCAGCAGCTGGGACTCCCGCGGGGAGCTGTTTTTT. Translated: CASSWDSRGELFF.